This T cell receptor (beta chain) was identified during a study of breast tumors, draining lymph nodes, adjacent tissues. Study-wide points: That most tumor T cells come from lymph nodes remained unproven.

Each CDR3 protein is one row after TCRdb ran MiXCR on the multiplex PCR reads. The table has nearly 200,000 distinct CDR3 sequences, approximately 30% seen once. The length of the CDR3 is 13 residues. Notes on this clonotype: Its antigen remains unidentified. At one boundary the junction diverges from the germline segment, which might be a read error.

The lymph nodes were axillary draining lymph nodes from breast cancer patients. This chain connects TRBV12-3 or TRBV12-4 to TRBJ2-5; D possibly corresponds to TRBD2 (7 bases). The origin of this receptor is a female donor with breast cancer. Some clones in this sample may be carry-over from other donors' samples. Sequences were obtained from axillary lymph node tissue. The CDR3 nucleotides read TGTGCCAGCAGTTTCGGGGGGCAAGGGACCCAGTACTTC. Amino acid sequence: CASSFGGQGTQYF.